This record covers a single T cell receptor beta chain. Its cognate antigen is unknown. Between the trimmed V and J ends, which lost 3 bases and 2 bases, there was a span of 4 bases. Germline lookup yields CDR1 MNHNS and CDR2 SASEGT. This CDR3 has 13 residues. The data originate from a study of cytomegalovirus exposure and HLA in healthy donors. Sequencing used immunoSEQ multiplex PCR; TCRdb keeps in-frame clones, though not all of them. The sample contains roughly 98,000 clones, around 85% of which appear only once. Whole-study results and caveats: Overall, around 160 TCR beta chains were annotated as cytomegalovirus-associated.

The receptor comes from a woman in her twenties or thirties in good health and CMV-seronegative. Specimen: PBMCs. The rearrangement joins TRBV6-1 to TRBJ2-2; unclear D gene. The CDR3 bases are TGTGCCAGCAGTGATACTAACACCGGGGAGCTGTTTTTT. This gives the protein CASSDTNTGELFF.